These T cell receptor beta chains were read from a single sample in a study of OX40 agonist ivuxolimab in advanced cancers. Measured with immunoSEQ multiplex PCR; TCRdb has only the in-frame clones, and not every one. The profile shows 50,000 to 70,000 clones, approximately 87% of them singletons. Source: CD4+ or CD8+ T cells sorted from blood, taken in a trial of the OX40 agonist ivuxolimab. The receptors derive from an adult with an advanced solid tumor such as melanoma, head and neck, liver or kidney cancer. Each CDR3 is given with its conserved first and last residue. Each record gives: V gene, D gene, J gene, clone size, CDR3 protein, CDR3 DNA. D genes are given only for firm matches. Part of the rows lack a size; the others show once, few, many or a class for expanded clones.

TRBV4-1,-,TRBJ2-6,-,CASSQDDRGTGANVLTF,TGCGCCAGCAGCCAAGATGACCGGGGGACTGGGGCCAACGTCCTGACTTTC
TRBV6-1,TRBD1,TRBJ1-3,-,CASSEAGGFGNTIYF,TGTGCCAGCAGTGAAGCAGGGGGCTTTGGAAACACCATATATTTT
TRBV5-1,-,TRBJ2-3,-,CASSSDGARTDTQYF,TGCGCCAGCAGCTCGGACGGGGCTAGGACAGATACGCAGTATTTT
TRBV5-1,TRBD2,TRBJ2-7,-,CASTGGTYEQYF,TGCGCCAGCACGGGAGGCACCTACGAGCAGTACTTC
TRBV7-6,-,TRBJ2-1,-,CASSLAQGRSYNEQFF,TGTGCCAGCAGCTTAGCTCAGGGGCGCTCCTACAATGAGCAGTTCTTC
TRBV29-1,TRBD1,TRBJ2-1,-,CSVDGTGSYNEQFF,TGCAGCGTTGATGGGACAGGCTCCTACAATGAGCAGTTCTTC
TRBV6-1,-,TRBJ1-5,once,CASSDEGFEFQHF,TGTGCCAGCAGTGACGAAGGGTTTGAATTCCAGCATTTT
TRBV27,TRBD1,TRBJ2-7,-,CASSPGTESSYEQYF,TGTGCCAGCAGTCCGGGGACAGAGAGCTCCTACGAGCAGTACTTC
TRBV6-5,TRBD1,TRBJ2-7,-,CASIRTGTGVGEQYF,TGTGCCAGCATCAGAACCGGGACAGGGGTAGGCGAGCAGTACTTC
TRBV7-2,TRBD1,TRBJ2-5,once,CASSQGALETQYF,TGTGCCAGCAGCCAGGGGGCGCTGGAGACCCAGTACTTC
TRBV5-8,TRBD1,TRBJ1-2,-,CASSLAVGTGGANYGYTF,TGTGCCAGCAGCTTGGCCGTTGGGACAGGAGGAGCTAACTATGGCTACACCTTC
TRBV14,-,TRBJ1-1,-,CASSFDRTNTEAFF,TGTGCCAGCAGCTTTGACCGAACGAACACTGAAGCTTTCTTT
TRBV10-2,-,TRBJ1-6,-,CASGEWGPLHF,TGCGCCAGCGGGGAATGGGGGCCCCTCCACTTT
TRBV5-6,-,TRBJ2-5,-,CASSLLGARTETQYF,TGTGCCAGCAGCTTGTTAGGGGCTAGGACGGAGACCCAGTACTTC
TRBV4-1,-,TRBJ2-7,few,CASSHRVREGREYF,TGCGCCAGCAGCCATCGGGTTCGCGAGGGGAGAGAGTACTTC
TRBV5-8,TRBD1,TRBJ2-7,-,CASSRDRAHEQYF,TGTGCCAGCAGCCGCGACAGGGCCCACGAGCAGTACTTC
TRBV15,TRBD2,TRBJ2-5,-,CATSRDFPAGGQETQYF,TGTGCCACCAGCAGAGATTTTCCAGCGGGGGGACAAGAGACCCAGTACTTC
TRBV28,TRBD1,TRBJ1-1,-,CASSFLAGTANTEAFF,TGTGCCAGCAGTTTTTTGGCCGGGACAGCGAACACTGAAGCTTTCTTT
TRBV30,TRBD1,TRBJ1-5,-,CAWSVQITGQGGLSNQPQHF,TGTGCCTGGAGTGTACAAATCACGGGACAGGGGGGTCTTAGCAATCAGCCCCAGCATTTT
TRBV25-1,-,TRBJ1-1,-,CASSEVGGQRNTEAFF,TGTGCCAGCAGTGAGGTCGGGGGGCAAAGGAACACTGAAGCTTTCTTT
TRBV25-1,TRBD1,TRBJ2-1,-,CASSVTGTGIGEQFF,TGTGCCAGCAGTGTTACCGGGACAGGGATTGGTGAGCAGTTCTTC
TRBV5-1,-,TRBJ2-1,-,CASSWGGYGSEQFF,TGCGCCAGCAGCTGGGGAGGCTACGGGAGTGAGCAGTTCTTC
TRBV18,-,TRBJ1-3,-,CASSAGTGSSGNTIYF,TGTGCCAGCTCAGCGGGGACCGGGAGCTCTGGAAACACCATATATTTT
TRBV7-7,TRBD2,TRBJ2-1,-,CASSLERGGPGYGIGEQFF,TGTGCCAGCAGCTTAGAACGGGGGGGCCCAGGGTACGGGATAGGTGAGCAGTTCTTC
TRBV2,TRBD1,TRBJ1-6,-,CASRDRRGTNSPLHF,TGTGCCAGCAGGGACAGGAGAGGGACTAATTCACCCCTCCACTTT
TRBV7-2,-,TRBJ1-1,-,CASSLVVSTVTDTEAFF,TGTGCCAGCAGCTTAGTCGTATCGACAGTTACCGACACTGAAGCTTTCTTT
TRBV7-2,TRBD1,TRBJ2-7,-,CASSRQGLEQYF,TGTGCCAGCAGTCGACAGGGTCTAGAGCAGTACTTC
TRBV10-3,-,TRBJ2-2,-,CAISDGNTGELFF,TGTGCCATCAGTGATGGAAACACCGGGGAGCTGTTTTTT